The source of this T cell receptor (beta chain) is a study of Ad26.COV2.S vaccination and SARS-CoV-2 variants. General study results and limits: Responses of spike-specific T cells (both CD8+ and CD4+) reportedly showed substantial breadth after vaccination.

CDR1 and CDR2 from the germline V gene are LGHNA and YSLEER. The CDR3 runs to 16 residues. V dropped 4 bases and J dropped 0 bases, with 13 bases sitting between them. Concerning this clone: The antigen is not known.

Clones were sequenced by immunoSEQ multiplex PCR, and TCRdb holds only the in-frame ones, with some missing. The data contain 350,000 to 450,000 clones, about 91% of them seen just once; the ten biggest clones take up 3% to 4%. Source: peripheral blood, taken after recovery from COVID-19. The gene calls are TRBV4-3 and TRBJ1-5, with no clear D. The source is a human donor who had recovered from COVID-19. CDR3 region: CASSPSHSYSNQPQHF. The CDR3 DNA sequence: TGCGCCAGCAGCCCATCCCACAGCTATAGCAATCAGCCCCAGCATTTT.